This TCR beta chain was observed in a study of cytomegalovirus exposure and HLA in healthy donors (TCRdb year 2017). Regarding the complete study: An earlier analysis of around 600 of the donors reported 250 to 300 Gb of sequence data and 100 million to 130 million unique TCR beta sequences from 150 million to 200 million T cells. The study aimed to test whether signatures of past pathogen exposure could be identified by cataloging public T cell receptors. High-throughput TCR immunosequencing, statistical association of individual TCRs with disease status, and machine learning were combined to predict cytomegalovirus infection status. Genome-wide SNP genotypes for about 55% of the 666 donors were used in a later genetic analysis, which treated that subset as a discovery cohort. To study patterns of TCR occurrence, a later analysis re-analyzed previously published TCR beta repertoires from 666 donors and added high-resolution HLA genotyping. Of the roughly 410 genotyped donors, 80% to 90% were placed in the genetic ancestry cluster associated with self-reported Caucasian donors. An early release that covered 500 to 800 HLA-typed donors contained about 300 gigabases of sequencing data and around 85 million unique TCR sequences. Typing coverage varied by locus: about 620-630 donors for A, B, C, DRB1 and DQB1; under 550 for DQA1; some 610 for DPA1; some 470 for DPB1. Every repertoire in the discovery cohort had been generated on one and the same sequencing platform. In the later analysis, no new phenotypic data were used to find candidate immune exposures; instead, reliance was placed on TCR beta sequences and their occurrence across donors. On average, roughly 250,000 unique TCR beta nucleotide sequences were sequenced per donor among a few hundred genotyped donors of the cohort, with 15% to 20% of those sequences being non-productive. Along with the approximately 650-subject first cohort, a separate validation cohort of 120 different subjects was used. Four or five DR-DQ haplotypes were handled as single units for association and clustering because linkage in the cohort was strong. HLA typing included class I and class II loci at four-digit resolution. An earlier analysis of 500 to 750 of the donors applied high-throughput TCR beta sequencing to assess whether each TCR beta V gene segment acted as functional or pseudogenic. Donor age, sex, ethnicity and CMV serostatus were compiled alongside the repertoire data. Using immunosequencing, the study profiled T cell repertoires from around 670 subjects and related those repertoires to cytomegalovirus serostatus. The paper as a whole reports these results and caveats: In this cohort, only TCR beta chains were sequenced, and detectable features were limited by the absence of alpha or paired-chain data. In a later genetic analysis, a missense DCLRE1C variant was associated with V-gene and J-gene trimming of TCR beta chains, and the association was replicated in an independent cohort. In a later genetic analysis, fewer N-insertions in productive TCRs were reported among donors in an Asian-associated ancestry cluster than the approximately 670-donor mean. According to a later analysis, TCR association rates differed among HLA loci, with DRB1 alleles showing the most associated TCRs and HLA-C alleles showing the fewest. A group of highly shared sequence variants was considered likely to be a technical artifact of the sequencing pipeline. Specific HLA alleles were associated with 15,000 to 20,000 TCR beta sequences at a false discovery rate of 0.05 in a later analysis. In a later analysis, HLA-associated TCR beta chains showed more clonal expansion and lower generation probabilities than non-associated chains that were equally common. Presence/absence analyses assumed roughly uniform sequencing depth across donors, an assumption that may not hold. In both the original and validation cohorts, the classifier was reported to diagnose cytomegalovirus status with high specificity and sensitivity. Three of the identified cytomegalovirus-associated TCR beta chains were confirmed in vitro to be specific for cytomegalovirus antigens. Assigning TCR associations to individual alleles was difficult when HLA alleles, especially DR and DQ, strongly co-occurred. Because some donors lacked HLA typing at each locus, the association tests relied only on the typed subset. While some public TCRs were present in many individuals, most TCR sequences turned up only very rarely across donors. The earlier analysis of some 560 of the donors excluded 15 to 20 rarely observed V segments, including chromosome 9 orphons, because counts were too low. In a later analysis, several top co-occurrence clusters were reported to appear linked to parvovirus B19, influenza, CMV and Epstein-Barr virus. Because the 87-base-pair reads could not distinguish some IMGT-functional V segments, including TRBV6-2 and TRBV6-3, those segments were excluded. A further reported finding was that TCR beta sequences accurately predicted the HLA-A and HLA-B alleles for most subjects in the first cohort. It was suggested by the authors that the approach could potentially be generalized to other disease states and immunological phenotypes. Immune exposure information for the cohort was limited to CMV serostatus. In an earlier analysis of some 540 of the donors, most TCR beta V segments appeared in productive rearrangements about 87% or about 30% of the time, broadly matching IMGT annotations. In a later analysis, most CMV-associated TCR beta chains were found to appear HLA-restricted, with HLA associations seemingly driven largely by CMV exposure. Linkage disequilibrium might explain the correlated functional status among segregating V segments, but an unknown experimental factor could not be excluded. A total of fewer than 200 TCR beta chains were listed by the study as associated with cytomegalovirus.

This clone was observed a few times. Its antigen is currently not known. Relative to the germline gene, one junction end is altered; a read error may explain this. Libraries came from the immunoSEQ multiplex PCR assay. A mixture of 60 forward primers for TCR Vbeta segments and 13 reverse primers for TCR Jbeta segments was used in the multiplex PCR. Amplification of the CDR3 region of rearranged TCR beta genes was performed with a multiplex PCR assay on genomic DNA. On the Illumina HiSeq System, the amplified TCR beta libraries were sequenced as 87-base-pair reads. In the source study's methods: A later analysis counted approximately 74 million unique TCR beta chains across the 670 or so repertoires, and some 11 million of these chains were shared by at least two donors. Raw reads were error-corrected and collapsed into unique sequences with a nearest-neighbor algorithm that merged closely related sequences to remove PCR and sequencing errors. CDR3 sequences were aligned to IMGT reference sequences to assign V, D and J gene segments. For a sequence to be retained, a match of at least six nucleotides was required to both a V gene segment and a J gene segment. Rearrangements were classified as productive when the CDR3 lacked stop codons and remained in frame with V and J, and all other rearrangements were classified as non-productive. CDR3 was defined according to IMGT convention as the region running from the second conserved V-encoded cysteine to the conserved J-encoded phenylalanine. In an earlier analysis of more than 550 of the donors, sequences lacking an unambiguous match to a single V gene segment were excluded. An earlier analysis of fewer than 650 of the donors classified V segments as functional when productive rearrangements were above 56.7% and as segregating when the standard deviation between donors was above 5%. A statistical classification framework was developed to diagnose cytomegalovirus status using the catalog of TCR beta chain sequences. V and J gene assignment, in a later analysis, came from comparing TCR nucleotide sequences with IMGT/GENE-DB human TR gene sequences. Using the TCRdist pipeline, a later analysis assigned CDR3 sequences along with most-parsimonious VDJ recombination scenarios. In a later analysis, each TCR beta chain was defined by its CDR3 amino acid sequence together with its V-gene family, and reads without a unique V-gene family were excluded. To address suspected cross-contamination and a sequencing artifact, a later analysis removed approximately 600 highly shared, low-generation-probability nucleotide sequences. A later analysis calculated a clonal expansion index for each public chain from normalized within-repertoire ranks of inferred template counts. In a later analysis, generation probabilities were computed using a VDJ recombination model fitted to out-of-frame rearrangements, and the results were checked against IGoR. Hypergeometric tests were used in a later analysis to score TCR-TCR, TCR-HLA and TCR-CMV co-occurrence, with a repertoire-size bias correction applied to the TCR pairs. In a later analysis, false discovery rates were estimated by permuting HLA or CMV assignments 20 times. In a later analysis, co-occurring TCRs were grouped using DBSCAN, with TCRdist sequence similarity added in when clustering inside HLA-allele-positive subsets. Repertoires with fewer than 30,000 or more than 120,000 public chains were left out of co-occurrence clustering, as were four to six repertoires with anomalous nucleotide sharing. This is the immuneACCESS table as TCRdb keeps it, with only in-frame sequences that have V and J called. A part of the clones is gone; compared with another copy, unresolved V genes explain less than half, and the rest is unexplained. That table is the source of V, J and clone size, and D and trimming were worked out from the DNA. Within this sample are around 200,000 clones, with 83% of them counted one time only. The leading ten clones occupy roughly 1.6% of the sample.

CDR3 length: 12 amino acids, cysteine to phenylalanine. Only the CDR3 region is kept as DNA, spanning 36 bases read in frame from base 1. Taken from the germline V gene (reference sequence), the CDR1 and CDR2 loops are SEHNR and FQNEAQ. In total, fewer than 750 healthy bone marrow donors made up the cohort. All cohort members were sampled while nominally healthy, although unrecorded immune exposures were likely present. The donor was CMV seronegative and was included in the group of several hundred seronegative cohort members. Every donor gave a peripheral blood sample, and the peripheral blood mononuclear cells from that sample were used for TCR beta sequencing. Genomic DNA was extracted from the blood cell samples with the Qiagen DNeasy Blood Extraction Kit.

Sequenced input: PBMCs. The sequence joins TRBV7-9 to TRBJ2-7, with 8 junctional bases fitting TRBD1. The receptor was derived from a man aged 50-60 years in good health and CMV-seronegative. The encoded CDR3 is CSSSETGDEQYF. The sequenced DNA is TGTTCCAGCAGCGAGACAGGGGACGAGCAGTACTTC.